A selection of T cell receptor beta chains follows, all from one sample in a study of T cell changes during pregnancy in multiple sclerosis. Using immunoSEQ multiplex PCR, the repertoire was profiled, and TCRdb retains in-frame clones only, with some absent. In the table there are tens of thousands of clones, roughly 92% of which are singletons. The sequenced sample was peripheral blood, obtained before pregnancy. The receptor source for this set is a female donor with multiple sclerosis, enrolled in a pregnancy study. The conserved cysteine and the conserved F or W are not part of the CDR3 here. A D gene is named only where the DNA matches it firmly.

v_gene: TRBV7-2
d_gene: -
CDR3aa: ASSLAQGIYNEQF

v_gene: TRBV19
d_gene: -
CDR3aa: ASSILGLDEQY

v_gene: TRBV9
d_gene: -
CDR3aa: ASSRGPPAELF

v_gene: TRBV29-1
d_gene: -
CDR3aa: SVRTPKNTEAF

v_gene: TRBV11-2
d_gene: -
CDR3aa: ASSRTSETQY

v_gene: TRBV7-2
d_gene: -
CDR3aa: ASSHPAGGSDTQY

v_gene: TRBV18
d_gene: TRBD2
CDR3aa: ASSQLAGGSTDTQY

v_gene: TRBV18
d_gene: -
CDR3aa: ASSRQGSVGNTEAF

v_gene: TRBV28
d_gene: TRBD2
CDR3aa: ASSLGGGLTYEQY

v_gene: TRBV19
d_gene: TRBD2
CDR3aa: ASSPGPRTSGRARSRNEQF

v_gene: TRBV19
d_gene: -
CDR3aa: ASSISEAYEQY

v_gene: TRBV25-1
d_gene: TRBD2
CDR3aa: ASSVTGGAETQY

v_gene: TRBV27
d_gene: -
CDR3aa: ASSMDRDNQPQH

v_gene: TRBV18
d_gene: TRBD1
CDR3aa: ASSPSKGQGGEQY

v_gene: TRBV28
d_gene: -
CDR3aa: ASSRLGGRGYT

v_gene: TRBV19
d_gene: -
CDR3aa: ASSIAGRDKNTGELF

v_gene: TRBV19
d_gene: -
CDR3aa: ASSIDPGVGTQY

v_gene: TRBV6-6
d_gene: -
CDR3aa: ASSYSLYGDTQY

v_gene: TRBV2
d_gene: -
CDR3aa: ASRLTLNTGELF

v_gene: TRBV6-1
d_gene: -
CDR3aa: ASIPGGSGANVLT

v_gene: TRBV27
d_gene: -
CDR3aa: ASRGGTHSNQPQH

v_gene: TRBV5-4
d_gene: TRBD2
CDR3aa: ASSLGTSGRNPEQY

v_gene: TRBV7-9
d_gene: TRBD2
CDR3aa: ASSSRTSGDEQY

v_gene: TRBV18
d_gene: TRBD1
CDR3aa: ASSPPGTAFYEQY

v_gene: TRBV7-9
d_gene: TRBD2
CDR3aa: ASSWTGGAHYNEQF

v_gene: TRBV6-1
d_gene: -
CDR3aa: ASSENQGYEQY

v_gene: TRBV25-1
d_gene: TRBD2
CDR3aa: ASSVSGRIREQF

v_gene: TRBV28
d_gene: -
CDR3aa: ASRSGPVNTEAF

v_gene: TRBV2
d_gene: TRBD1
CDR3aa: ASSYTGQDRTYEQY

v_gene: TRBV9
d_gene: TRBD2
CDR3aa: ASSVDPTSGTRDEQF

v_gene: TRBV5-4
d_gene: TRBD1
CDR3aa: ASSVGGREAF